Below, 9 T cell receptor beta chains from the same sample are listed, as sequenced in a study of blood T cells in healthy people across ages. PCR was performed a second time for roughly 7 to 12 cycles using a sample-barcoded 5' primer and a J-beta primer mix. TCRdb reanalysed the 5' RACE reads using MiXCR and keeps one entry per CDR3 protein. The data contain hundreds of thousands of distinct CDR3 sequences, about 27% of them singletons. This same sample was also taken into another study, of T cells of mothers and their children.

The specimen sequenced was blood. All receptors derive from a boy aged 2-15 years in good health.

V is TRBV20-1 and J is TRBJ2-1, with D perhaps assigned TRBD1 or TRBD2 (5 bases each). The CDR3 is made up of 12 amino acids. Trimming stripped 6 bases from V and 4 bases from J, with 10 bases between. Germline V gene lookup returns CDR1 DFQATT and CDR2 SNEGSKA (reference sequence). This CDR3 is CSAGVTYNEQFF. The CDR3 DNA follows: TGCAGTGCGGGGGTCACGTACAATGAGCAGTTCTTC.

This clonotype was observed a few times. The chain links TRBV29-1 to TRBJ2-3, with 10 bases aligning to TRBD2. CDR1 SQVTM and CDR2 ANQGSEA come from the germline V gene. Unmatched junction bases numbered 5, after V lost 0 bases and J lost 5 bases. The CDR3 has 15 residues. As DNA, the CDR3 is TGCAGCGTTGAAGATGGGCTAGCGGGGGAAGATACGCAGTATTTT. Protein sequence: CSVEDGLAGEDTQYF.

V and J are TRBV7-9 and TRBJ2-1, with 7 bases matching TRBD2. Germline V gene sequence: CDR1 SEHNR, CDR2 FQNEAQ (reference sequence). The ends lost 5 bases at V and 9 bases at J; junction bases unmatched: 13. There are 15 residues in the CDR3. The CDR3 is CASSPRLAAFFEQFF. The DNA of the CDR3 is TGTGCCAGCAGCCCGCGCCTAGCGGCTTTCTTTGAGCAGTTCTTC.

This clonotype has just a few counts. The chain has TRBV2 and TRBJ1-1; D call uncertain. This CDR3 is built from 13 residues. V lost 6 bases to trimming and J lost 1 base, with 9 bases between them. The germline V gene encodes CDR1 SNHLY and CDR2 FYNNEI. The CDR3, as DNA: TGTGCCAGCAGCAGCGATGCGAACACTGAAGCTTTCTTT. This encodes CASSSDANTEAFF.

The chain has TRBV6-5 and TRBJ1-1, with D unclear. Germline-derived CDR1 and CDR2 are MNHEY and SVGAGI. The CDR3 runs 13 residues. V was shortened by 7 bases and J by 3 bases, with 12 bases between the two germline ends. The CDR3 is CASTLDPDTEAFF. In nucleotides, the CDR3 is TGTGCCAGCACCTTGGACCCGGACACTGAAGCTTTCTTT.

This clonotype was detected a few times. The chain employs TRBV7-2 and TRBJ2-2; tentatively, D is TRBD2 (6 bases). V was cut by 3 bases and J by 7 bases, with 15 bases left in between. This CDR3 has 15 residues. Germline V gene lookup returns CDR1 SGHTA and CDR2 FQGNSA. CDR3 coding DNA: TGTGCCAGCAGCTTGGGGACTTTATCTGGCGGGGAGCTGTTTTTT. It is translated as CASSLGTLSGGELFF.

This clonotype has just a few counts. The CDR3 region is CASSFDGGLGHYGYTF. CDR3 DNA sequence: TGTGCCAGCAGCTTTGACGGGGGGCTTGGTCACTATGGCTACACCTTC. This chain connects TRBV11-2 to TRBJ1-2; tentative D call: TRBD1 (6 bases). V lost 3 bases and J 3 bases, leaving 17 bases between the germline ends. Germline V gene lookup returns CDR1 SGHAT and CDR2 FQNNGV. CDR3 length: 16 residues.

The chain combines TRBV5-4 with TRBJ2-5, with 9 nucleotides matching TRBD2. The CDR3 has 16 residues. The junction had 8 bases not matched to a gene; V was cut back by 3 bases and J by 2 bases. Germline values: CDR1 SGHNT, CDR2 YYREEE (reference sequence). CDR3 bases: TGTGCCAGCAGCTCCAACCTAGCGGGGACACAAGAGACCCAGTACTTC. Translation: CASSSNLAGTQETQYF. The variable domain in full, completed from reference TRBV5-4 and TRBJ2-5, reads ETGVTQSPTHLIKTRGQQVTLRCSSQSGHNTVSWYQQALGQGPQFIFQYYREEENGRGNFPPRFSGLQFPNYSSELNVNALELDDSALYLCASSSNLAGTQETQYFGPGTRLLVL.

To note about this clonotype: At one of its ends the junction is not consistent with the germline gene, which may arise from a read error. CDR3: CASKSPGETRYF. Written as DNA, the CDR3 is TGCGCCAGCAAATCCCCCGGGGAGACCCGGTACTTC. The chain has TRBV5-1 and TRBJ2-5, with TRBD2 as a possible D gene (5 bases). The CDR3 contains 12 residues. Germline CDR1 is SGHRS and CDR2 is YFSETQ.